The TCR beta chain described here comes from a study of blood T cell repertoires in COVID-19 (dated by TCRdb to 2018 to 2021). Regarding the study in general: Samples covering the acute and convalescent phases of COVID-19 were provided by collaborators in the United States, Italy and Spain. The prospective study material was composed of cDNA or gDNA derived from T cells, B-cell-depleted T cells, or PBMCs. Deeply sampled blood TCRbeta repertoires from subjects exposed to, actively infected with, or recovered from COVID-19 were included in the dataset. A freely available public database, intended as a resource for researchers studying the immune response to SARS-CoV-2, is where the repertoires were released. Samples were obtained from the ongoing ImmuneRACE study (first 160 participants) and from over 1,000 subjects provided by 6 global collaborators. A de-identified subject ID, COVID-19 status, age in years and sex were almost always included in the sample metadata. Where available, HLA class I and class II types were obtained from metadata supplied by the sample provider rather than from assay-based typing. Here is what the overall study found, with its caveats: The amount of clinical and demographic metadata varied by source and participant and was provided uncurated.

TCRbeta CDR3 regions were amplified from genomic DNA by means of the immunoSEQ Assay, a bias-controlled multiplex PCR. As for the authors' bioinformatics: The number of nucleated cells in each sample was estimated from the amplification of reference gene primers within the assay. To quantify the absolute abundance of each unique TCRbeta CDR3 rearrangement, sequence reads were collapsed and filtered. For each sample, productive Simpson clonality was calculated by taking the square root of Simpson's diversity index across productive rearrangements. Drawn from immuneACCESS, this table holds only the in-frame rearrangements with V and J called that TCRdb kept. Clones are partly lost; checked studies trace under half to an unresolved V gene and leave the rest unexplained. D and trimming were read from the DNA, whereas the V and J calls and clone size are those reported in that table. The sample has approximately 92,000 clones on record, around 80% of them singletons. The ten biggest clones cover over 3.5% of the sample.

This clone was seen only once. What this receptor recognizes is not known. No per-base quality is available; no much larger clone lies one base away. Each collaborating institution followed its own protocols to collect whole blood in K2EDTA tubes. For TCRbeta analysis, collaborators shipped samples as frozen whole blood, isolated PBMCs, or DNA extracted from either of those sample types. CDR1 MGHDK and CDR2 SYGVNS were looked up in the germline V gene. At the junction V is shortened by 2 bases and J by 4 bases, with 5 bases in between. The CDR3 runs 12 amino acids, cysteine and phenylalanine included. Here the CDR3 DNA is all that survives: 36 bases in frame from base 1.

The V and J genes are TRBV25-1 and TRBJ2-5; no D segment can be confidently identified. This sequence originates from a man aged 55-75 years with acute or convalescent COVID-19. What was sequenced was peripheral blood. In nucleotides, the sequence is TGTGCCAGCAGTGAAAATATAGAGACCCAGTACTTC. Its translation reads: CASSENIETQYF.